The T cell receptor (beta chain) described here comes from a study of OX40 agonist ivuxolimab in advanced cancers. About the study: While on treatment, patients had intravenous ivuxolimab at 0.01 to 10 mg/kg every 2 weeks. Partial responses, seen in three patients, involved one hepatocellular carcinoma and two cutaneous melanomas.

Repertoires were generated with immunoSEQ multiplex PCR, while TCRdb's copy carries only in-frame clones and drops some. The top ten hold 30% to 35% of the sample, which has 15,000 to 20,000 clones, 73% seen once. J was trimmed by 6 bases and V by 5 bases; bases with no gene match: 1. This CDR3 is built from 12 residues. Looked up from germline, CDR1 is SGHTA and CDR2 is FQGTGA. V gene TRBV7-3 combines with J gene TRBJ2-1, with 7 bases lining up with TRBD1. The receptor was isolated from an adult with an advanced solid tumor such as melanoma, head and neck, liver or kidney cancer. The material sequenced was CD4+ or CD8+ T cells sorted from blood, taken in a trial of the OX40 agonist ivuxolimab. CDR3 amino acids: CASSRDSNEQFF. CDR3 nucleotides: TGTGCCAGCAGCAGGGACAGCAATGAGCAGTTCTTC.